This TCR beta chain was sequenced during a study of ipilimumab plus nivolumab after autologous stem cell transplantation. Study-wide context: The myeloma group: high-risk transplant-naive, or relapse within 3 years after first autologous transplant.

Ipilimumab, 1 mg/kg, started 14 to 28 days after autologous transplant. Dosing: nivolumab 3 mg/kg IV, weeks 1, 4, 7, 10, then every two weeks to week 26. Profiling relied on immunoSEQ multiplex PCR, and the TCRdb table lists in-frame clones only, not all of them. This sample has 9,000 to 9,500 clones; over 60% occur once, and the top ten carry less than 20%. Points on this clone: Its antigen is as yet unknown.

Whole-study findings and limits: Authors suggest TCR repertoire, Treg phenotype and gut microbiota support further study.

From germline, CDR1 is ENHRY and CDR2 SYGVKD. The CDR3 extends over 15 amino acids. Trimming removed 10 bases from V and 2 bases from J; junction bases left unmatched: 8. The receptor comes from a female donor with multiple myeloma. The chain links TRBV10-3 to TRBJ2-3, with 11 nucleotides matching TRBD2. Specimen: PBMCs, collected in a trial of ipilimumab plus nivolumab as post-transplant consolidation. The CDR3 sequence: CATPTSGRDTDTQYF. CDR3 bases: TGTGCCACTCCTACTAGCGGGAGAGACACAGATACGCAGTATTTT.